This entry features one T cell receptor beta chain sequence. Its antigen is unknown. Sorting produced populations that all topped 95% purity. With 0 bases removed from V and 9 bases from J, the gap between germline ends came to 18 bases. Germline-derived CDR1 and CDR2 are MNHNY and SVGAGI (reference sequence). CDR3 length: 16 amino acids. The data were obtained in a study of beta chain features in type 1 diabetes. Study in general: On cell yields, gender and age, patients and healthy donors were similar. The study, taken as a whole, reports: At VDJ recombination sites, type 1 diabetes patients had fewer insertions and more deleted nucleotides. Within the patient group, naive, central memory and Treg TCRB repertoires appeared more similar to each other than within healthy donors.

Expressed TCRB transcripts were sequenced because the entire RNA isolate underwent reverse transcription. Data came from immunoSEQ multiplex PCR; TCRdb stores just in-frame clones and leaves some out. The table records some 220,000 clones, around 9.9% of them present only once. Source material: central memory CD4+ T cells from blood. The clonotype originates from a man aged 18 to 29 in good health. The V and J genes are TRBV6-6 and TRBJ2-1; D may correspond to TRBD1 or TRBD2 (6 bases each). In DNA form, the CDR3 reads TGTGCCAGCAGTTACTCAGGGGGGAACCTACGGGGTGAGCAGTTCTTC. This encodes CASSYSGGNLRGEQFF.